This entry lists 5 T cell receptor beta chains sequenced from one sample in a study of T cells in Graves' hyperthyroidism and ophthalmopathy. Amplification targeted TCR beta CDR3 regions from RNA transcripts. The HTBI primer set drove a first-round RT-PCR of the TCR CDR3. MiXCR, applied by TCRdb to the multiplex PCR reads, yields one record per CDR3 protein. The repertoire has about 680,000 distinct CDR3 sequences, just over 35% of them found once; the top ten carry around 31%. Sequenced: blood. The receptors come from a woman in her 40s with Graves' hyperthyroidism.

The CDR3 here is CASSLLGPYGYTF. CDR3 nucleotides: TGTGCCAGCAGTTTACTGGGACCCTATGGCTACACCTTC. The gene calls are TRBV12-3 or TRBV12-4 and TRBJ1-2; possibly TRBD1 for D (5 bases). The CDR3 runs 13 residues. The V gene lost 2 bases and the J gene lost 4 bases, with 8 bases spanning the gap.

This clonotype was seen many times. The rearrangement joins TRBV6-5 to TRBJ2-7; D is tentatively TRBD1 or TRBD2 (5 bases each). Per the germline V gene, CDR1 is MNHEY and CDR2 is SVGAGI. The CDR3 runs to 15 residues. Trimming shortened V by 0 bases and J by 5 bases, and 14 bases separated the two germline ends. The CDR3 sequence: CASSYSIHQGHEQYF. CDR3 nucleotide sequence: TGTGCCAGCAGTTACTCGATCCATCAGGGACACGAGCAGTACTTC.

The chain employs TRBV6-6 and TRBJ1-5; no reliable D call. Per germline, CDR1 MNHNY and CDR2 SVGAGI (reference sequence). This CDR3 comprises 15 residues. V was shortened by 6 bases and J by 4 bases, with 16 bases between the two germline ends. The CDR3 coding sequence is TGTGCCAGCAGCCCAAGGGCCATTCTTAATCAGCCCCAGCATTTT. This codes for CASSPRAILNQPQHF.

CDR3 in DNA: TGTGCCAGCAGCCATGAGTCTGGCTACACCTTC. Translated, it gives CASSHESGYTF. V is TRBV3-1 and J is TRBJ1-2; D call uncertain. Trimming left V 3 bases short and J 7 bases short, with 6 bases between. The CDR3 covers 11 residues. In germline, CDR1 is LGHDT, CDR2 YNNKEL (reference sequence). The complete variable domain, with remaining parts taken from reference TRBV3-1 and TRBJ1-2, reads DTAVSQTPKYLVTQMGNDKSIKCEQNLGHDTMYWYKQDSKKFLKIMFSYNNKELIINETVPNRFSPKSPDKAHLNLHINSLELGDSAVYFCASSHESGYTFGSGTRLTVV.

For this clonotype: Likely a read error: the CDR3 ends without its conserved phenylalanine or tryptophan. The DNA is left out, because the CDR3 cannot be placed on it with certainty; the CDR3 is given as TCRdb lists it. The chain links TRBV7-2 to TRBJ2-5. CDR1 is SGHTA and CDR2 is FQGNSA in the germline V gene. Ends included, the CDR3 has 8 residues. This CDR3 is CASSQPTS.